This T cell receptor beta chain was identified in a study of blood T cell repertoires in COVID-19. The overall study: PBMCs, B-cell-depleted T cells, or T cells provided the cDNA or gDNA that made up the material.

Trimming took 0 bases from V and 6 from J, leaving 13 bases between them. CDR3 length: 15 amino acids. Germline loops: CDR1 KGHSY, CDR2 FQNENV. Original processing notes: Amplified reference gene primers provided the basis for estimating nucleated cell counts. The repertoire was sequenced with immunoSEQ multiplex PCR; TCRdb's copy has only in-frame clones and lacks some. V, J and clone size are taken as reported in that table, and D and trimming were inferred from the DNA itself. Among 35,000 to 50,000 clones listed, approximately 80% were seen once. The clonotype originates from a man between 45 and 60 years old with active or convalescent COVID-19. The V gene is TRBV16, the J gene TRBJ2-3; D is uncertain. The source material was peripheral blood. DNA of the CDR3: TGTGCCAGCAGCCAATCCGGCAGGTCTCGGGATACGCAGTATTTT. Its translation: CASSQSGRSRDTQYF.